This TCR beta chain was sequenced during a study of blood T cell repertoires in COVID-19. Study-level information: Samples taken during acute and convalescent COVID-19 were collected in the United States, Italy and Spain.

In the authors' methods: Amplified reference gene primers provided the basis for estimating nucleated cell counts. The data were produced by immunoSEQ multiplex PCR, yet TCRdb's version contains in-frame clones alone and is incomplete. From that table come the V and J calls and clone size; the DNA was used to work out D and trimming. The sample holds 150,000 or so clones, around 84% seen once. The sequencing input was peripheral blood. This clonotype was sampled from a woman aged 45-65 years with acute or convalescent COVID-19.

This chain's CDR3 is CASSFLRGDTEAFF. CDR3 bases: TGTGCCAGCAGCTTCCTCAGGGGCGACACTGAAGCTTTCTTT. This chain joins TRBV7-9 and TRBJ1-1, with TRBD1 as a possible D gene (6 bases). Germline V gene data show CDR1 as SEHNR and CDR2 as FQNEAQ (reference sequence). Trimming cost V 3 bases and J 3 bases, with 11 bases left between them. CDR3 length: 14 amino acids.